Described below is a single TCR beta chain sequence and its context. Its target is not known. CDR1 and CDR2 from the germline V gene are MNHNY and SVGAGI (reference sequence). CDR3 length: 12 residues. Between the trimmed V and J ends, which lost 2 bases and 6 bases, there was a span of 6 bases. TCRdb's copy holds only in-frame clones and misses some; the assay was immunoSEQ multiplex PCR. The table shows 950,000 to 1,100,000 clones, with about 75% occurring only once. The data stem from a study of shared clonotypes between healthy human individuals. Study findings and constraints: Naive subsets usually exceeded memory subsets in estimated richness. Clonotypes shared by all four sorted-subset donors had higher generation probabilities than non-shared clonotypes. Rarefaction exposed incomplete sorted-subset sequencing despite large depth. The authors expected sequencing depth to affect clonotype sharing among donors.

The sequencing input was memory CD4+ T cells sorted from blood. As to subset: CD45RA-negative fraction. The chain joins TRBV6-6 to TRBJ2-3; D uncertain. The receptor's source is a man between 18 and 35 years old in good health. The CDR3 coding sequence is TGTGCCAGCAGTTACACACGGGATACGCAGTATTTT. It specifies CASSYTRDTQYF.